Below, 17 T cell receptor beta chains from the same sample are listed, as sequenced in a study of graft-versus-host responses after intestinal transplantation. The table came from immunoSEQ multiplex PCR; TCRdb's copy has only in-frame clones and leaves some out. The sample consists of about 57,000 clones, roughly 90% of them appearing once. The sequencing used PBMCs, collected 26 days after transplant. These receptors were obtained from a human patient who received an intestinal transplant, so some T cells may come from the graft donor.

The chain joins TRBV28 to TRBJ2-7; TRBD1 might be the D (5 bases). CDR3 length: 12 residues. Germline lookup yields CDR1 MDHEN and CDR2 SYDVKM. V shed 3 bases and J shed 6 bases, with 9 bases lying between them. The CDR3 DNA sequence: TGTGCCAGCAGTTTCCAGGGCGGCGAGCAGTACGTC. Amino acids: CASSFQGGEQYV.

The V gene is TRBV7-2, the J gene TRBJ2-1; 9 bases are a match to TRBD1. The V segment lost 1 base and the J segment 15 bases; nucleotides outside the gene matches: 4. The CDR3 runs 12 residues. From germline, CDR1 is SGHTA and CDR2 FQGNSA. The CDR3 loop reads CASSLEDRGWFF. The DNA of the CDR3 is TGTGCCAGCAGCTTAGAGGACAGGGGTTGGTTCTTC.

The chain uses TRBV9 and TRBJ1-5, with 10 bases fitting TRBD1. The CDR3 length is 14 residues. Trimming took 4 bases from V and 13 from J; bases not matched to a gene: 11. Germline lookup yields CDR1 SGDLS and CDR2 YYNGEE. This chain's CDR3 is CASSPGTGDKEQHF. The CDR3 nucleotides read TGTGCCAGCAGCCCAGGGACAGGGGACAAGGAGCAGCATTTT.

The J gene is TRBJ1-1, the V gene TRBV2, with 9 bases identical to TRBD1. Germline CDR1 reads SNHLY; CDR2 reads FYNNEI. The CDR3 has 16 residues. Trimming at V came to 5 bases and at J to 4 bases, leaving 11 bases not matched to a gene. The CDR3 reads CASSSTGGAGGTEAFF. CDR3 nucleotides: TGTGCCAGCAGTTCCACAGGGGGCGCGGGGGGCACTGAAGCTTTCTTT.

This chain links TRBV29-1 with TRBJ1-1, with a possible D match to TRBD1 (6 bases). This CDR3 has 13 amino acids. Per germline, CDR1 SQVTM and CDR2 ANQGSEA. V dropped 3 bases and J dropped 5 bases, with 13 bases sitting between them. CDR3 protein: CSVDPQGGTEAFF. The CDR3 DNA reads TGCAGCGTTGATCCACAGGGCGGGACTGAAGCTTTCTTT.

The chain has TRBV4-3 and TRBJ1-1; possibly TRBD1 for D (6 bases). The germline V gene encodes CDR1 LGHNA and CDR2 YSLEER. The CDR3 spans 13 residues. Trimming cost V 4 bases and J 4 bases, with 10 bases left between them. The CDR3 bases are TGCGCCAGCAGCCGAGTCAGGGGCACTGAAGCTTTCTTT. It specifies CASSRVRGTEAFF.

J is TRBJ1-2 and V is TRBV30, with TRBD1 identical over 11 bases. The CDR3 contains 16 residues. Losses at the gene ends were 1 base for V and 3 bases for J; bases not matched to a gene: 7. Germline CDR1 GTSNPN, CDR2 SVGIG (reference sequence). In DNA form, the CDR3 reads TGTGCCTGGAGTGCACTCAGGACAGGGGGCCACTATGGCTACACCTTC. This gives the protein CAWSALRTGGHYGYTF.

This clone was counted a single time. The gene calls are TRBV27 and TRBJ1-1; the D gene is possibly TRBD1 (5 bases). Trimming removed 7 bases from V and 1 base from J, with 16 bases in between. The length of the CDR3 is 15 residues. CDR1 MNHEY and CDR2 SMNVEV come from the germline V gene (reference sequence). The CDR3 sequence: CASNPRGGSNTEAFF. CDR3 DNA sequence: TGTGCCAGCAACCCGCGGGGGGGGTCGAACACTGAAGCTTTCTTT.

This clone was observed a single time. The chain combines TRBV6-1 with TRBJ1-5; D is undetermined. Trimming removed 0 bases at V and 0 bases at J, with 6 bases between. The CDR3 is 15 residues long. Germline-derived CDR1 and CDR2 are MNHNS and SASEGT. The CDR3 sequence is CASSEARVSNQPQHF. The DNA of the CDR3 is TGTGCCAGCAGTGAAGCGCGAGTTAGCAATCAGCCCCAGCATTTT.

CDR3 DNA sequence: TGTGCCAGCAGTCACCGCAGGGTTTATGGGGACACTGAAGCTTTCTTT. It specifies CASSHRRVYGDTEAFF. The rearrangement links TRBV27 to TRBJ1-1; D is perhaps TRBD1 (5 bases). With 5 bases removed from V and 3 bases from J, the gap between germline ends came to 19 bases. In germline, CDR1 is MNHEY, CDR2 SMNVEV (reference sequence). There are 16 residues in the CDR3.

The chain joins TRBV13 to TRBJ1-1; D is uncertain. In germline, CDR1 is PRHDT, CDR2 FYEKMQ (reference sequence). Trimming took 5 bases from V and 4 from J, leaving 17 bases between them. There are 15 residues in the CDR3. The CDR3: CASSARLGSLTEAFF. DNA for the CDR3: TGTGCCAGCAGCGCCAGACTGGGTTCGCTCACTGAAGCTTTCTTT.

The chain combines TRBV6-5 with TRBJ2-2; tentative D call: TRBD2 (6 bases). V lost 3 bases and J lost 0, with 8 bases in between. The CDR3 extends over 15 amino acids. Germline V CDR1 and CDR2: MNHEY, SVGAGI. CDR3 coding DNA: TGTGCCAGCAGTTATGCGGGGTCGAACACCGGGGAGCTGTTTTTT. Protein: CASSYAGSNTGELFF.

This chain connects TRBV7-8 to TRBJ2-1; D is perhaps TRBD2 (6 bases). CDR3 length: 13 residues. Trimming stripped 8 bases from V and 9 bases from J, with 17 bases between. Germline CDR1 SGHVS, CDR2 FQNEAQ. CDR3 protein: CASSSGGVGEQFF. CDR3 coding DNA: TGTGCCAGCTCCAGCGGAGGGGTAGGTGAGCAGTTCTTC.

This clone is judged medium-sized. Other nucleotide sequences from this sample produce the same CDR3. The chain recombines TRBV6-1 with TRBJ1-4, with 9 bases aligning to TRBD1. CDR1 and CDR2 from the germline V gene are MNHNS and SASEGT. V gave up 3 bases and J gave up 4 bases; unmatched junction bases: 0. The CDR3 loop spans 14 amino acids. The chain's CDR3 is CASSEGQGNEKLFF. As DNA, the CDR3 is TGTGCCAGCAGTGAGGGACAGGGTAATGAAAAACTGTTTTTT.

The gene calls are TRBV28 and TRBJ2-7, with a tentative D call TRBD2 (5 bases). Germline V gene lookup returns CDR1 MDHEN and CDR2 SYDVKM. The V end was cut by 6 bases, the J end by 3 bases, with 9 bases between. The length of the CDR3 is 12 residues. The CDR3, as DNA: TGTGCCAGCAGAGGTGGGAGCTACGAGCAGTACTTC. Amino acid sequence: CASRGGSYEQYF.

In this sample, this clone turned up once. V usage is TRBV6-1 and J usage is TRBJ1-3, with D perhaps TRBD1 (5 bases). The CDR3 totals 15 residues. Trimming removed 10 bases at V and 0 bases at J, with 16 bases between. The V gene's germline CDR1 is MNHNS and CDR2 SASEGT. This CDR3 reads CATVADSFSGNTIYF. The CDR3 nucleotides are TGTGCCACCGTAGCCGACAGTTTCTCTGGAAACACCATATATTTT.

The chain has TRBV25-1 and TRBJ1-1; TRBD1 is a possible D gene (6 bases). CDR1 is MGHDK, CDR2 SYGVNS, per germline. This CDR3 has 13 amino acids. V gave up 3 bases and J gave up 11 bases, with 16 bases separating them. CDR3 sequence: CASSDGTPSWAFF. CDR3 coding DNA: TGTGCCAGCAGTGATGGGACACCTAGTTGGGCTTTCTTT. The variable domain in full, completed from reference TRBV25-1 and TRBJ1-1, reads EADIYQTPRYLVIGTGKKITLECSQTMGHDKMYWYQQDPGMELHLIHYSYGVNSTEKGDLSSESTVSRIRTEHFPLTLESARPSHTSQYLCASSDGTPSWAFFGQGTRLTVV.